Each of the 27 T cell receptor beta chains below was sequenced from the same sample in a study of blood T cell repertoires in COVID-19. Sequencing used immunoSEQ multiplex PCR; TCRdb keeps in-frame clones, though not all of them. The profile shows 130,000 or so clones, about four fifths of them singletons. Sequences were obtained from peripheral blood. The receptors derive from a woman aged 55-75 years with active or convalescent COVID-19.

V and J are TRBV24-1 and TRBJ2-3, with D possibly TRBD2 on 6 matching bases. The CDR3 runs to 15 residues. CDR1 and CDR2 from the germline V gene are KGHDR and SFDVKD. The V end was cut by 6 bases, the J end by 6 bases, with 18 bases between. CDR3: CATSYNRDSQDTQYF. The CDR3 nucleotides are TGTGCCACCAGTTATAACCGGGACTCTCAGGATACGCAGTATTTT.

The chain combines TRBV11-2 with TRBJ1-1, with TRBD1 identical over 9 bases. Looked up from germline, CDR1 is SGHAT and CDR2 is FQNNGV. Trimming took 10 bases from V and 4 from J; bases not matched to a gene: 10. This CDR3 spans 14 amino acids. This CDR3 is CATKTGGSLTEAFF. CDR3 DNA: TGTGCCACCAAGACAGGGGGTTCCCTCACTGAAGCTTTCTTT. The full variable domain, rest sourced from reference TRBV11-2 and TRBJ1-1, is EAGVAQSPRYKIIEKRQSVAFWCNPISGHATLYWYQQILGQGPKLLIQFQNNGVVDDSQLPKDRFSAERLKGVDSTLKIQPAKLEDSAVYLCATKTGGSLTEAFFGQGTRLTVV.

This sequence joins TRBV6-5 and TRBJ2-1; 9 nucleotides match TRBD2. The V gene end was trimmed by 7 bases and the J gene end by 5 bases; junction bases not matched to a gene: 9. The germline V gene encodes CDR1 MNHEY and CDR2 SVGAGI. The CDR3 is 15 amino acids. The CDR3 bases are TGTGCCAGCACGCCGGGACTAGCCCCTAACAATGAGCAGTTCTTC. Its translation is CASTPGLAPNNEQFF.

The gene calls are TRBV6-5 and TRBJ1-6, with a tentative D call TRBD1 (5 bases). V was pared by 2 bases and J by 6 bases, with 11 bases between. Germline lookup yields CDR1 MNHEY and CDR2 SVGAGI. This CDR3 is 15 amino acids long. The CDR3 DNA is TGTGCCAGCAGTTACGGTTCAGGGTCTAATTCACCCCTCCACTTT. Its protein product is CASSYGSGSNSPLHF.

This clone was detected once. The chain couples TRBV7-2 to TRBJ1-6, with TRBD1 matching over 7 bases. J gave up 7 bases and V 2 bases, and 2 bases lay outside the gene matches. The CDR3 runs to 14 residues. Per germline, CDR1 SGHTA and CDR2 FQGNSA. The CDR3 sequence: CASSLQQGNSPLHF. The CDR3, as DNA: TGTGCCAGCAGCTTACAACAGGGGAATTCACCCCTCCACTTT.

The chain is built from TRBV27 and TRBJ2-2, with TRBD2 identical over 7 bases. The CDR3 loop spans 15 amino acids. Germline CDR1 MNHEY, CDR2 SMNVEV (reference sequence). V lost 6 bases and J lost 2; bases outside the gene matches: 6. The CDR3 nucleotides read TGTGCCAGCAGAGAAGCGGGAACAAACACCGGGGAGCTGTTTTTT. This codes for CASREAGTNTGELFF.

The rearrangement joins TRBV5-1 to TRBJ1-1, with no clear D. Trimming pared 4 bases from V and 1 base from J, leaving 11 bases between. Per the germline V gene, CDR1 is SGHRS and CDR2 is YFSETQ. The CDR3 has 14 residues. As DNA, the CDR3 is TGCGCCAGCAGCCCCTCGGGGAGGAACACTGAAGCTTTCTTT. It encodes CASSPSGRNTEAFF.

This sequence joins TRBV7-2 and TRBJ2-7; D perhaps matches TRBD1 (6 bases). Germline CDR1 and CDR2: SGHTA and FQGNSA. Trimming removed 5 bases from V and 1 base from J, with 21 bases in between. This CDR3 has 17 residues. In nucleotides, the CDR3 is TGTGCCAGCAGCCCGGGTGGGGGCAGGGCGAATTCCTACGAGCAGTACTTC. Its translation: CASSPGGGRANSYEQYF.

The rearrangement joins TRBV21-1 to TRBJ2-7; the table's D gene call, TRBD2, was not cross checked with the DNA. TRBV21-1 is noted as a pseudogene. CDR3 length: 16 residues. In DNA, the CDR3 is TGTGCCAGCAGCAAAAGTACCGGACTACAACCATACGAGCAGTACGTC. Its protein product is CASSKSTGLQPYEQYV.

The chain links TRBV28 to TRBJ1-1, with 11 nucleotides matching TRBD1. Per germline, CDR1 MDHEN and CDR2 SYDVKM. The V gene end was trimmed by 7 bases and the J gene end by 11 bases; junction bases not matched to a gene: 12. The length of the CDR3 is 14 residues. CDR3 DNA sequence: TGTGCCAGCACCAACCGGGACAGGGGGGGAATTGCTTTCTTT. Its translation is CASTNRDRGGIAFF.

This chain joins TRBV20-1 and TRBJ2-5; tentative D call: TRBD2 (6 bases). There are 12 residues in the CDR3. V shed 3 bases and J shed 4 bases, with 9 bases lying between them. Germline V gives CDR1 DFQATT, CDR2 SNEGSKA (reference sequence). For the CDR3, the DNA is TGCAGTGCTAGTCGGAGGGCAGAGACCCAGTACTTC. This sequence encodes CSASRRAETQYF.

The chain uses TRBV18 and TRBJ1-6; D might be TRBD1 (5 bases). Germline V lookup: CDR1 KGHSH, CDR2 LQKENI. The CDR3 consists of 15 residues. The germline V and J ends were trimmed by 2 bases and 3 bases, with 8 bases remaining between them. In DNA, the CDR3 is TGTGCCAGCTCACCAGGGCAGGGCTATAATTCACCCCTCCACTTT. The encoded protein is CASSPGQGYNSPLHF. Variable domain in full (rest from reference TRBV18 and TRBJ1-6): NAGVMQNPRHLVRRRGQEARLRCSPMKGHSHVYWYRQLPEEGLKFMVYLQKENIIDESGMPKERFSAEFPKEGPSILRIQQVVRGDSAAYFCASSPGQGYNSPLHFGNGTRLTVT.

This chain links TRBV7-8 with TRBJ2-7, with D possibly TRBD2 on 6 matching bases. The V end lost 5 bases, the J end lost 7 bases, and 18 bases lay between the germline ends. Germline CDR1 SGHVS, CDR2 FQNEAQ. The CDR3 is 14 residues long. This CDR3 is CASSTFSGSGEQYV. The CDR3 DNA is TGTGCCAGCAGCACCTTTAGCGGTTCCGGGGAGCAGTACGTC.

CDR3 in amino acids: CASTGTGGNTEAFF. CDR3 in DNA: TGTGCCAGCACTGGGACAGGCGGGAACACTGAAGCTTTCTTT. V gene TRBV5-5 combines with J gene TRBJ1-1; 8 bases map to TRBD1. This CDR3 has 14 residues. Germline V lookup: CDR1 SGHKS, CDR2 YYEKEE (reference sequence). With V trimmed by 6 bases and J by 1 base, 5 bases remained unmatched. Combining the CDR3 with reference TRBV5-5 and TRBJ1-1 gives the whole variable domain DAGVTQSPTHLIKTRGQQVTLRCSPISGHKSVSWYQQVLGQGPQFIFQYYEKEERGRGNFPDRFSARQFPNYSSELNVNALLLGDSALYLCASTGTGGNTEAFFGQGTRLTVV.

The rearrangement uses TRBV10-3 and TRBJ1-1; possibly TRBD1 for D (6 bases). The CDR3 runs to 16 residues. The germline gives CDR1 ENHRY, CDR2 SYGVKD. Trimming took off 3 bases at V and 5 bases at J, with 19 bases between the two ends. CDR3 sequence (DNA): TGTGCCATCAGTGAACTTTTCCGGGGGGCTGGGACTGAAGCTTTCTTT. This codes for CAISELFRGAGTEAFF.

The chain combines TRBV9 with TRBJ2-1, with TRBD2 identical over 7 bases. Unmatched junction bases numbered 3, after V lost 0 bases and J lost 6 bases. Germline lookup yields CDR1 SGDLS and CDR2 YYNGEE. There are 14 residues in the CDR3. CDR3 sequence reads: CASSVGGRSNEQFF. The CDR3, as DNA: TGTGCCAGCAGCGTAGGCGGGAGAAGCAATGAGCAGTTCTTC.

The CDR3 DNA sequence: TGTGCCAGCAGCAGGGGACTAGCGGCCCAAGAGACCCAGTACTTC. This sequence encodes CASSRGLAAQETQYF. The gene calls are TRBV7-2 and TRBJ2-5; 11 bases map to TRBD2. The germline V gene has CDR1 SGHTA and CDR2 FQGNSA. Trimming at V came to 5 bases and at J to 1 base, leaving 3 bases not matched to a gene. The CDR3 sequence is 15 residues long.

This chain connects TRBV7-2 to TRBJ1-3; no firm D call. Trimming left V 1 base short and J 4 bases short, with 11 bases between. CDR1 and CDR2 (germline): SGHTA, FQGNSA. This CDR3 spans 15 amino acids. The CDR3 region is CASSLVAGFGNTIYF. The DNA for the CDR3 is TGTGCCAGCAGCTTAGTTGCGGGGTTCGGAAACACCATATATTTT.

V gene TRBV28 combines with J gene TRBJ1-2; 10 nucleotides line up with TRBD1. CDR1 and CDR2 (germline): MDHEN, SYDVKM. CDR3 length: 18 residues. The V gene end was trimmed by 6 bases and the J gene end by 4 bases; junction bases not matched to a gene: 17. This CDR3 is CASSSHGVDRGHSYGYTF. The CDR3 DNA is TGTGCCAGCAGCTCTCACGGGGTTGACAGGGGGCACAGCTATGGCTACACCTTC.

This clone was observed a single time. This sequence joins TRBV15 and TRBJ2-7; no reliable D call. The ends were cut back, 0 bases at V and 4 bases at J, with 7 bases in the middle. This CDR3 is built from 13 residues. Germline values: CDR1 LNHNV, CDR2 YYDKDF (reference sequence). CDR3 region: CATSRDSGYEQYF. The DNA for the CDR3 is TGTGCCACCAGCAGAGATTCGGGTTACGAGCAGTACTTC.

CDR3 sequence (DNA): TGCGCCAGCAGCTTGTCCGGACTAGCGGGAACAGATACGCAGTATTTT. Its protein is CASSLSGLAGTDTQYF. This chain uses TRBV5-1 with TRBJ2-3, with 12 bases identical to TRBD2. V trimming: 1 base; J trimming: 3 bases; junction bases outside the gene matches: 3. The CDR3 length is 16 residues. Per germline, CDR1 SGHRS and CDR2 YFSETQ.

The chain couples TRBV6-6 to TRBJ2-2; the match to TRBD2 covers 8 bases. Germline loops: CDR1 MNHNY, CDR2 SVGAGI (reference sequence). The CDR3 is made up of 16 amino acids. V dropped 0 bases and J dropped 1; count of bases not matched to a gene: 1. The DNA of the CDR3 is TGTGCCAGCAGTTACTCGGCGGGGGGGAACACCGGGGAGCTGTTTTTT. This encodes CASSYSAGGNTGELFF.

The rearrangement joins TRBV29-1 to TRBJ1-2, with 9 bases aligning to TRBD1. CDR3 length: 11 residues. Germline V gene data show CDR1 as SQVTM and CDR2 as ANQGSEA. CDR3 DNA sequence: TGCAGTGGGACAGGGCCCTATGGCTACACCTTC. It translates to CSGTGPYGYTF.

This chain connects TRBV6-2 or TRBV6-3 to TRBJ1-5; D may be TRBD1 (5 bases). The CDR3 sequence is 17 residues long. V was pared by 2 bases and J by 5 bases, with 19 bases between. From germline, CDR1 is MNHEY and CDR2 SVGEGT. In DNA, the CDR3 is TGTGCCAGCAGTTACGAAATAGGTGGGGCCATGGATCAGCCCCAGCATTTT. This gives the protein CASSYEIGGAMDQPQHF.

The rearrangement uses TRBV5-1 and TRBJ2-3; 15 positions match TRBD2. This CDR3 contains 15 residues. The junction had 1 base not matched to a gene; V was cut back by 4 bases and J by 4 bases. Germline assignment: CDR1 SGHRS and CDR2 YFSETQ. CDR3 bases: TGCGCCAGCAGCAGGACTAGCGGGAGGGCAGATACGCAGTATTTT. It specifies CASSRTSGRADTQYF.

This chain connects TRBV18 to TRBJ2-1, with 10 bases identical to TRBD1. CDR1 is KGHSH and CDR2 is LQKENI in the germline V gene. J was trimmed by 4 bases and V by 5 bases; bases with no gene match: 8. The CDR3 sequence is 16 residues long. CDR3 sequence reads: CASSARQGATYNEQFF. Here the CDR3 DNA reads TGTGCCAGCTCAGCAAGACAGGGGGCGACGTACAATGAGCAGTTCTTC.

The sample holds one count of this clone. This rearrangement joins TRBV28 to TRBJ2-2; TRBD2 aligns across 8 bases. The germline V gene has CDR1 MDHEN and CDR2 SYDVKM. The CDR3 totals 15 residues. J gave up 4 bases and V 2 bases, and 3 bases lay outside the gene matches. As DNA, the CDR3 is TGTGCCAGCAGTTTACCTACTAGCGGCACCGGGGAGCTGTTTTTT. Its protein is CASSLPTSGTGELFF.